This T cell receptor (beta chain) was identified in a study of T-cell reconstitution after alpha-beta-depleted transplantation in children. Study-level findings and limits: Recipient T cells and thymic progenitors that survived gave rise to the high TCRbeta diversity observed at day 60 in some patients. T-cell counts and diversity were attributed mostly to newly produced T cells one year after transplant. Two months or so post-transplant, alpha-beta T cells reportedly derived from several hundred expanded graft clones.

This CDR3 is 15 amino acids long. V was clipped by 3 bases and J by 4 bases; unmatched bases: 9. Germline assignment: CDR1 DFQATT and CDR2 SNEGSKA (reference sequence). This clonotype was counted between two and nine times. Its antigen is unidentified. Unique molecular identifiers were incorporated into the prepared TCRbeta library. Using its own MiXCR run on the PCR reads, TCRdb lists one record per CDR3 protein. The table records hundreds of thousands of distinct CDR3 sequences, about a sixth of them present only once. Sequencing was performed on PBMCs, mostly from graft donor cells, taken 360 days after TCRalphabeta/CD19-depleted stem cell transplant. The receptor was isolated from a boy less than two years old who had a stem cell transplant for Wiskott-Aldrich syndrome, so the T cells may come from the graft donor. This sequence joins TRBV20-1 and TRBJ2-1; 7 positions agree with TRBD2. This CDR3 reads CSASSTSVRYNEQFF. The CDR3 coding sequence is TGCAGTGCTAGCTCAACTAGCGTGAGGTACAATGAGCAGTTCTTC.